One sample yielded the 26 T cell receptor beta chains listed below, sequenced in a study of blood T cell repertoires in COVID-19 (dated by TCRdb to the early 2020s). The library was produced with the immunoSEQ multiplex PCR assay. In TCRdb, the immuneACCESS table is reduced to in-frame sequences with V and J assigned. These tables do not hold every clone; where another copy was compared, an unresolved V gene accounts for under half, and the others remain unexplained. The sample table shows under 300,000 clones, and roughly three quarters are seen once. The top ten constitute 4% of the sample. Material: peripheral blood. The receptor source for this set is a middle-aged woman with active or convalescent COVID-19.

The V call is TRBV28, the J call TRBJ2-3; D gene uncertain. CDR1 and CDR2 (germline): MDHEN, SYDVKM. There are 13 residues in the CDR3. Trimming removed 5 bases from V and 6 bases from J, with 12 bases in between. The CDR3 coding sequence is TGTGCCAGCAGTACCCCCCCCCGGGATACGCAGTATTTT. It codes for CASSTPPRDTQYF. The full variable domain, with the rest looked up from reference TRBV28 and TRBJ2-3, is DVKVTQSSRYLVKRTGEKVFLECVQDMDHENMFWYRQDPGLGLRLIYFSYDVKMKEKGDIPEGYSVSREKKERFSLILESASTNQTSMYLCASSTPPRDTQYFGPGTRLTVL.

This chain uses TRBV5-1 with TRBJ2-2; no firm D call. The germline V gene has CDR1 SGHRS and CDR2 YFSETQ. This CDR3 spans 14 amino acids. With 5 bases removed from V and 5 bases from J, the gap between germline ends came to 13 bases. The CDR3 region is CASSPNGETGELFF. CDR3 in DNA: TGCGCCAGCAGTCCAAATGGTGAGACCGGGGAGCTGTTTTTT.

This sequence joins TRBV7-2 and TRBJ1-3; D gene uncertain. The length of the CDR3 is 13 residues. V lost 6 bases and J lost 0, with 6 bases in between. The germline gives CDR1 SGHTA, CDR2 FQGNSA. CDR3 sequence (DNA): TGTGCCAGCAGGCCAGACTCTGGAAACACCATATATTTT. Translating gives CASRPDSGNTIYF.

Of note for this clone: A junction end diverges from the germline sequence, so it may reflect a read error. This chain joins TRBV11-2 and TRBJ1-1; the D gene is possibly TRBD1 (6 bases). Germline V lookup: CDR1 SGHAT, CDR2 FQNNGV. The CDR3 sequence is 15 residues long. CDR3 DNA: TGTGCCAGCAGCTTAACAGGACAGCAGAACGCTGAAGCTTTCTTT. Translation gives CASSLTGQQNAEAFF.

The V call is TRBV5-6, the J call TRBJ2-6; TRBD1 matches 9 bases. The junction had 1 base not matched to a gene; V was cut back by 0 bases and J by 0 bases. The CDR3 runs 17 residues. The V gene's germline CDR1 is SGHDT and CDR2 YYEEEE. The CDR3 reads CASSLGQGDSGANVLTF. CDR3 sequence (DNA): TGTGCCAGCAGCTTGGGACAGGGGGACTCTGGGGCCAACGTCCTGACTTTC.

The DNA for the CDR3 is TGTGCCAGCAATGCAGGGGGAAACACCATATATTTT. Its protein product is CASNAGGNTIYF. V usage is TRBV2 and J usage is TRBJ1-3; perhaps TRBD1 as D (5 bases). The germline CDR1 and CDR2 sequences are SNHLY and FYNNEI. The CDR3 extends over 12 amino acids. Trimming shortened V by 7 bases and J by 4 bases, and 8 bases separated the two germline ends.

CDR3 nucleotides: TGTGCCAGCTCACCGGGACAGGGGTCTGGAAACACCATATATTTT. Translation gives CASSPGQGSGNTIYF. V usage is TRBV18 and J usage is TRBJ1-3, with 10 bases identical to TRBD1. After removal of 3 bases from V and 1 base from J, the junction contained 0 bases not matched to a gene. The CDR3 runs 15 residues. The germline V gene encodes CDR1 KGHSH and CDR2 LQKENI.

In nucleotides, the CDR3 is TGTGCCAGCAGCAAAGGCGGCTTTGGCTACACCTTC. Amino acids: CASSKGGFGYTF. V usage is TRBV21-1 and J usage is TRBJ1-2. TRBV21-1 is shown as a pseudogene. The CDR3 has 12 amino acids.

The chain joins TRBV30 to TRBJ1-5; D is unclear. Trimming shortened V by 3 bases and J by 5 bases, and 11 bases separated the two germline ends. In germline, CDR1 is GTSNPN, CDR2 SVGIG (reference sequence). This CDR3 is built from 13 residues. CDR3 nucleotide sequence: TGTGCCTGGAGCCTAGCCAGCGATCAGCCCCAGCATTTT. It yields the protein CAWSLASDQPQHF.

J is TRBJ2-2 and V is TRBV5-8; tentative D call: TRBD2 (5 bases). Trimming took 4 bases from V and 1 from J, leaving 14 bases between them. The CDR3 is 16 amino acids. Germline V gene data show CDR1 as SGHTS and CDR2 as YDEGEE. For the CDR3, the DNA is TGTGCCAGCAGCGGCTACGGAGGACTGAACACCGGGGAGCTGTTTTTT. Residues: CASSGYGGLNTGELFF.

This clone was seen a few times. The CDR3 protein is CASSPSGEGGVYTF. For the CDR3, the DNA is TGTGCCAGCAGTCCCTCCGGGGAGGGTGGAGTCTACACCTTC. This sequence joins TRBV28 and TRBJ1-2; D is uncertain. The CDR3 length is 14 residues. The V end was cut by 5 bases, the J end by 10 bases, with 20 bases between. Germline V CDR1 and CDR2: MDHEN, SYDVKM.

CDR3 sequence reads: CASLGRAGMNTEAFF. The CDR3 DNA is TGTGCCAGCCTTGGACGGGCGGGTATGAACACTGAAGCTTTCTTT. The chain combines TRBV2 with TRBJ1-1; D is uncertain. The CDR3 is 15 amino acids. Trimming removed 8 bases from V and 0 bases from J, with 16 bases in between. Germline V lookup: CDR1 SNHLY, CDR2 FYNNEI.

The chain carries TRBV5-5 and TRBJ1-4; TRBD1 aligns across 8 bases. This CDR3 spans 16 amino acids. Losses at the gene ends were 1 base for V and 4 bases for J; bases not matched to a gene: 6. CDR1 and CDR2 from the germline V gene are SGHKS and YYEKEE (reference sequence). The CDR3 sequence is CASSLPWTGSNEKLFF. Written as DNA, the CDR3 is TGTGCCAGCAGCTTGCCGTGGACAGGGAGTAATGAAAAACTGTTTTTT.

About this clone itself: Other DNA sequences from this sample encode an identical CDR3 as well. The chain employs TRBV12-3 or TRBV12-4 and TRBJ2-1; a possible D gene is TRBD1 (6 bases). Trimming cost V 5 bases and J 7 bases, with 9 bases left between them. The CDR3 consists of 12 residues. The CDR3 DNA sequence: TGTGCCAGCAGTCCCGGACAGAATGAGCAGTTCTTC. It encodes CASSPGQNEQFF.

This clone was observed once. This CDR3 is also generated by other DNA sequences in the sample. The chain employs TRBV28 and TRBJ1-2; TRBD1 might be the D (5 bases). The CDR3 runs to 14 residues. Looked up from germline, CDR1 is MDHEN and CDR2 is SYDVKM. The V end was cut by 2 bases, the J end by 1 base, with 8 bases between. The DNA of the CDR3 is TGTGCCAGCAGTTTAGGGGGGGTTAACTATGGCTACACCTTC. Translated, it gives CASSLGGVNYGYTF.

V and J are TRBV6-5 and TRBJ1-6; no firm D call. V was trimmed by 7 bases and J by 6 bases, leaving 13 bases between them. Germline V CDR1 and CDR2: MNHEY, SVGAGI. CDR3 length: 14 residues. The CDR3 reads CASTPSHLNSPLHF. The CDR3 DNA reads as TGTGCCAGCACCCCGAGCCACCTTAATTCACCCCTCCACTTT.

This sequence joins TRBV10-3 and TRBJ1-2; 7 nucleotides match TRBD1. Germline V gene sequence: CDR1 ENHRY, CDR2 SYGVKD. The trim removed 5 bases at V and 8 bases at J, leaving 8 bases unmatched. This CDR3 is built from 13 residues. Here the CDR3 reads CAISKTGSDGYTF. The CDR3 DNA is TGTGCCATCAGTAAGACAGGGTCCGACGGCTACACCTTC.

The V call is TRBV7-6, the J call TRBJ2-2, with 12 bases identical to TRBD1. CDR3 length: 19 residues. After removal of 4 bases from V and 3 bases from J, the junction contained 12 bases not matched to a gene. The germline V gene has CDR1 SGHVS and CDR2 FNYEAQ. CDR3 in amino acids: CASSWTPGTGGAYTGELFF. The CDR3 DNA reads as TGTGCCAGCAGCTGGACCCCCGGGACAGGGGGCGCTTACACCGGGGAGCTGTTTTTT. The variable domain in full, completed from reference TRBV7-6 and TRBJ2-2, reads GAGVSQSPRYKVTKRGQDVALRCDPISGHVSLYWYRQALGQGPEFLTYFNYEAQQDKSGLPNDRFSAERPEGSISTLTIQRTEQRDSAMYRCASSWTPGTGGAYTGELFFGEGSRLTVL.

The DNA for the CDR3 is TGTGCCAGTAGTATTGAGGGTTCGAACACTGAAGCTTTCTTT. It specifies CASSIEGSNTEAFF. This chain connects TRBV19 to TRBJ1-1; D gene uncertain. Germline values: CDR1 LNHDA, CDR2 SQIVND (reference sequence). Trimming cost V 3 bases and J 1 base, with 9 bases left between them. The CDR3 sequence is 14 residues long.

V usage is TRBV28 and J usage is TRBJ1-2; D not resolved. V gave up 1 base and J gave up 1 base, with 7 bases separating them. This CDR3 has 14 residues. The germline CDR1 and CDR2 sequences are MDHEN and SYDVKM. The CDR3 loop is CASSLLGSNYGYTF. The CDR3 bases are TGTGCCAGCAGTTTATTAGGGAGTAACTATGGCTACACCTTC.

In this sample, this clone turned up a few times. The rearrangement links TRBV5-4 to TRBJ2-7; TRBD2 matches 8 bases. The V gene's germline CDR1 is SGHNT and CDR2 YYREEE (reference sequence). Losses at the gene ends were 6 bases for V and 1 base for J; bases not matched to a gene: 12. The CDR3 extends over 16 amino acids. The CDR3 sequence: CASTRGGTGGSYEQYF. CDR3 nucleotides: TGTGCCAGCACCCGGGGGGGGACGGGCGGTTCCTACGAGCAGTACTTC.

The rearrangement uses TRBV5-1 and TRBJ1-1; perhaps TRBD1 as D (5 bases). Germline values: CDR1 SGHRS, CDR2 YFSETQ. The CDR3 has 15 residues. V lost 4 bases and J 6 bases, leaving 19 bases between the germline ends. The CDR3 coding sequence is TGCGCCAGCAGCCAGTCACGACAGTCCGTCTCTGAAGCTTTCTTT. Residues: CASSQSRQSVSEAFF.

Remarks on this clone: Other DNA sequences in the same sample also yield this CDR3. The chain has TRBV6-5 and TRBJ2-1; 7 nucleotides align to TRBD1. CDR3 length: 13 amino acids. The germline gives CDR1 MNHEY, CDR2 SVGAGI. V trimming: 5 bases; J trimming: 4 bases; junction bases outside the gene matches: 2. The chain's CDR3 is CASSPGQYNEQFF. CDR3 bases: TGTGCCAGCAGTCCGGGACAGTACAATGAGCAGTTCTTC.

The chain uses TRBV7-9 and TRBJ1-1; D may be TRBD1 (6 bases). Germline V CDR1 and CDR2: SEHNR, FQNEAQ (reference sequence). With 0 bases removed from V and 6 bases from J, the gap between germline ends came to 14 bases. CDR3 length equals 15 residues. The CDR3 DNA reads TGTGCCAGCAGCTTAGCGTCCCACAGGGCTTCTGAAGCTTTCTTT. It is translated as CASSLASHRASEAFF.

This clone has only one observation. V is TRBV9 and J is TRBJ1-2; 7 bases fit TRBD1. The CDR3 has 14 amino acids. Germline lookup yields CDR1 SGDLS and CDR2 YYNGEE. V dropped 4 bases and J dropped 2; count of bases not matched to a gene: 5. The CDR3, as DNA: TGTGCCAGCAGCCCGGACAGGAACAACTATGGCTACACCTTC. Translated: CASSPDRNNYGYTF.

The chain has TRBV4-1 and TRBJ2-2; maybe TRBD1 (6 bases). This CDR3 is built from 19 residues. CDR1 is MGHRA and CDR2 is YSYEKL in the germline V gene. V was pared by 0 bases and J by 6 bases, with 23 bases between. This chain's CDR3 is CASSQDRIGDMIGSGELFF. The CDR3 DNA follows: TGCGCCAGCAGCCAAGATCGGATAGGGGACATGATCGGGTCCGGGGAGCTGTTTTTT.